This T cell receptor (beta chain) was sequenced in a study of T cells in Graves' hyperthyroidism and ophthalmopathy. Amplified TCR beta CDR3 regions came from RNA transcripts. Primed by the HTBI set, a first-round RT-PCR was run on the TCR CDR3. Each CDR3 protein is one row after TCRdb ran MiXCR on the multiplex PCR reads. Of about 99,000 distinct CDR3 sequences in the sample, over 45% were seen once. This receptor was taken from a man aged 35-49 years with Graves' hyperthyroidism. Specimen: blood.

For the CDR3, the DNA is TGTGCCAGCAGCCTTACAACAGGGCAGAATTCACCCCTCCACTTT. Translating gives CASSLTTGQNSPLHF. The chain joins TRBV7-3 to TRBJ1-6, with D possibly matching TRBD1 (6 bases). V lost 5 bases, J lost 7 bases, and 15 bases lay in between. Per germline, CDR1 SGHTA and CDR2 FQGTGA. The CDR3 covers 15 residues.